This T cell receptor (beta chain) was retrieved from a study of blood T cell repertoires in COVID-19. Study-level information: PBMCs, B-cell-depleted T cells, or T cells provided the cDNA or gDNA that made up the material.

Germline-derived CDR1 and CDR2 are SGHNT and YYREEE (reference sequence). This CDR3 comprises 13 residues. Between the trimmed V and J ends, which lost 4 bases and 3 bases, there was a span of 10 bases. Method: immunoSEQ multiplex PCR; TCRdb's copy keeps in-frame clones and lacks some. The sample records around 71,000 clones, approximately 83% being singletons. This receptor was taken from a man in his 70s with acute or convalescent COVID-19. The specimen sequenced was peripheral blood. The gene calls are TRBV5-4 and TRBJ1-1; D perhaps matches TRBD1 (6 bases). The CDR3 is CASSVQGDTEAFF. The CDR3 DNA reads TGTGCCAGCAGCGTACAGGGAGACACTGAAGCTTTCTTT.